The 9 T cell receptor beta chains reported below all come from one sample, sequenced in a study of blood T cell repertoires in COVID-19. The data were produced by immunoSEQ multiplex PCR, yet TCRdb's version contains in-frame clones alone and is incomplete. The data contain around 300,000 clones, about 90% of them seen just once; the ten biggest clones take up 4% to 5.5%. The source material was PBMCs or T cells enriched from blood (not recorded which). All receptors come from a woman aged 18-30 years with acute COVID-19.

In DNA form, the CDR3 reads TGTGCCAGCAGCTCCGGGACTAGCGGGATATCAGATACGCAGTATTTT. Its translation: CASSSGTSGISDTQYF. The rearrangement uses TRBV7-3 and TRBJ2-3; TRBD2 matches 13 bases. CDR3 size: 16 residues. Trimming removed 4 bases from V and 4 bases from J; junction bases left unmatched: 5. Germline V gives CDR1 SGHTA, CDR2 FQGTGA.

The V call is TRBV5-6, the J call TRBJ1-2, with 10 bases aligning to TRBD1. CDR3 length: 16 residues. V shed 3 bases, J shed 2 bases, and the junction held 7 bases outside the gene matches. Germline V gene lookup returns CDR1 SGHDT and CDR2 YYEEEE. In DNA form, the CDR3 reads TGTGCCAGCAGCTGGGTCGGACAGGGGGTAAACTATGGCTACACCTTC. Translation gives CASSWVGQGVNYGYTF.

The J gene is TRBJ2-2, the V gene TRBV5-1; the D gene is possibly TRBD2 (5 bases). The germline CDR1 and CDR2 sequences are SGHRS and YFSETQ. V lost 1 base and J lost 4, with 11 bases in between. The CDR3 covers 15 residues. The CDR3 DNA reads TGCGCCAGCAGCTTGACTAGTTCGGCCACCGGGGAGCTGTTTTTT. Protein product: CASSLTSSATGELFF.

In this sample, this clone turned up a few times. This rearrangement joins TRBV11-2 to TRBJ1-4; TRBD1 is a possible D gene (6 bases). Per germline, CDR1 SGHAT and CDR2 FQNNGV. CDR3 length: 14 residues. The germline V and J ends were trimmed by 5 bases and 0 bases, with 7 bases remaining between them. CDR3 sequence: CASSRQATNEKLFF. DNA of the CDR3: TGTGCCAGCAGCCGACAGGCAACTAATGAAAAACTGTTTTTT.

This sequence joins TRBV19 and TRBJ2-2, with D perhaps matching TRBD2 (6 bases). This CDR3 comprises 15 residues. Germline V gene data show CDR1 as LNHDA and CDR2 as SQIVND (reference sequence). V lost 6 bases to trimming and J lost 5 bases, with 16 bases between them. CDR3 sequence: CASRQRLGSTGELFF. The CDR3 nucleotides read TGTGCCAGTAGGCAGAGACTAGGTTCAACCGGGGAGCTGTTTTTT.

The chain couples TRBV11-2 to TRBJ2-7, with D possibly being TRBD1 (6 bases). Germline loops: CDR1 SGHAT, CDR2 FQNNGV. Between the trimmed V and J ends, which lost 5 bases and 0 bases, there was a span of 20 bases. The CDR3 runs to 17 residues. The CDR3 region is CASSPISRTGSSYEQYF. CDR3 in DNA: TGTGCCAGCAGCCCAATTAGCCGTACAGGGAGCTCCTACGAGCAGTACTTC.

The chain is built from TRBV6-5 and TRBJ1-5; weak D call: TRBD1 (5 bases). V was trimmed by 0 bases and J by 6 bases, leaving 9 bases between them. The CDR3 sequence is 14 residues long. The germline V gene has CDR1 MNHEY and CDR2 SVGAGI. The CDR3 region is CASSYSRDSQPQHF. DNA for the CDR3: TGTGCCAGCAGTTACTCGAGGGACTCTCAGCCCCAGCATTTT.

V and J are TRBV2 and TRBJ1-5; 7 bases are shared with TRBD1. The V segment lost 6 bases and the J segment 11 bases; nucleotides outside the gene matches: 13. The CDR3 covers 14 residues. Germline CDR1 is SNHLY and CDR2 is FYNNEI. DNA for the CDR3: TGTGCCAGCAGCCCGACAGGGCTGGGCGTCGCCCAGCATTTT. Translation gives CASSPTGLGVAQHF.

The rearrangement links TRBV29-1 to TRBJ1-1; tentative D call: TRBD1 (5 bases). Germline CDR1 and CDR2: SQVTM and ANQGSEA. The CDR3 consists of 15 residues. V gave up 7 bases and J gave up 0 bases, with 18 bases separating them. The CDR3 loop is CSARDSWGVNTEAFF. The CDR3 region has the DNA TGCAGCGCCCGAGACAGCTGGGGGGTGAACACTGAAGCTTTCTTT.